The 7 T cell receptor beta chains reported below all come from one sample, sequenced in a study of cytomegalovirus exposure and HLA in healthy donors. PCR employed 60 Vbeta and 13 Jbeta primers. Measured with immunoSEQ multiplex PCR; TCRdb has only the in-frame clones, and not every one. The table has approximately 140,000 clones, 70% to 80% seen once. The sequenced sample was PBMCs. These receptors came from a human donor in good health.

This clone has just a few counts. The chain joins TRBV27 to TRBJ2-1; 9 bases line up with TRBD1. The J segment lost 5 bases and the V segment lost 6 bases, leaving 11 bases of the junction unmatched. Germline V CDR1 and CDR2: MNHEY, SMNVEV (reference sequence). CDR3 size: 16 residues. The CDR3 here is CASSQKTGGGNNEQFF. The CDR3 DNA reads TGTGCCAGCAGCCAAAAAACAGGGGGCGGAAACAATGAGCAGTTCTTC.

The chain couples TRBV18 to TRBJ2-3, with D tentatively TRBD2 (6 bases). This CDR3 is built from 14 residues. Deletions cut 5 bases from V and 6 bases from J, with 15 bases between. Germline lookup yields CDR1 KGHSH and CDR2 LQKENI. This chain's CDR3 is CASSTLGGTDTQYF. Written as DNA, the CDR3 is TGTGCCAGCTCAACCCTAGGAGGGACTGATACGCAGTATTTT.

The chain couples TRBV5-8 to TRBJ2-1; 8 bases map to TRBD2. Germline assignment: CDR1 SGHTS and CDR2 YDEGEE. The junction had 10 bases not matched to a gene; V was cut back by 2 bases and J by 9 bases. The CDR3 is 15 amino acids. The CDR3 reads CASSFGGAGGFEQFF. CDR3 nucleotide sequence: TGTGCCAGCAGCTTTGGGGGGGCGGGGGGCTTTGAGCAGTTCTTC.

This chain joins TRBV6-1 and TRBJ2-3, with 7 bases matching TRBD2. The CDR3 length is 16 residues. After removal of 0 bases from V and 3 bases from J, the junction contained 6 bases not matched to a gene. Germline CDR1 and CDR2: MNHNS and SASEGT. In DNA, the CDR3 is TGTGCCAGCAGTGAAGCGCTGTGGGGGGGGACAGATACGCAGTATTTT. Translating gives CASSEALWGGTDTQYF.

This clone was seen a few times. This chain joins TRBV11-2 and TRBJ1-1, with a tentative D call TRBD1 (5 bases). Germline V CDR1 and CDR2: SGHAT, FQNNGV. The V gene lost 0 bases and the J gene lost 4 bases, with 9 bases spanning the gap. CDR3 length: 14 amino acids. The CDR3: CASSLDAGITEAFF. The DNA of the CDR3 is TGTGCCAGCAGCTTAGATGCAGGGATCACTGAAGCTTTCTTT. The variable domain in full, completed from reference TRBV11-2 and TRBJ1-1, reads EAGVAQSPRYKIIEKRQSVAFWCNPISGHATLYWYQQILGQGPKLLIQFQNNGVVDDSQLPKDRFSAERLKGVDSTLKIQPAKLEDSAVYLCASSLDAGITEAFFGQGTRLTVV.

The chain has TRBV2 and TRBJ1-4, with D uncertain. The germline V and J ends were trimmed by 0 bases and 11 bases, with 7 bases remaining between them. The CDR3 loop spans 12 amino acids. In germline, CDR1 is SNHLY, CDR2 FYNNEI. The DNA for the CDR3 is TGTGCCAGCAGTGAAGCGGGGAGGAAACTGTTTTTT. Translating gives CASSEAGRKLFF.

On this clone: Additional DNA sequences in this sample encode the identical CDR3. The gene calls are TRBV7-2 and TRBJ2-7, with D maybe TRBD2 (7 bases). This CDR3 spans 14 amino acids. V was clipped by 6 bases and J by 9 bases, with 21 bases between them. Looked up from germline, CDR1 is SGHTA and CDR2 is FQGNSA. Here the CDR3 reads CASSSAGRGNGQYF. CDR3 nucleotides: TGTGCCAGCAGTTCCGCGGGGAGGGGGAACGGGCAGTACTTC.